This TCR beta chain appears in the sequencing data of a study of Ad26.COV2.S vaccination and SARS-CoV-2 variants (dated by TCRdb to the early 2020s). Regarding the study in general: Vaccine-arm donors came from COV1001, a multicentre, randomized, double-blind, placebo-controlled phase I-IIa trial of Ad26.COV2.S in healthy adults. TCRbeta repertoire sequencing was used to assess the specificity and breadth of SARS-CoV-2-reactive T cell receptors after Ad26.COV2.S vaccination. The TCR-sequenced set comprised around 30 samples: around 20 Ad26.COV2.S vaccine recipients, 5 placebo recipients and 8 SARS-CoV-2 convalescent individuals. Ad26.COV2.S was administered intramuscularly at a dose of 5x10^10 or 1x10^11 viral particles, either as one shot or as two shots given 56 days apart. Participants in the trial were split at random into five groups of five each, receiving low-dose or high-dose Ad26.COV2.S once or twice, or else placebo on both occasions. Investigators remained blinded to trial group allocation during experiments and outcome assessment.

As encoded in the germline V gene, CDR1 is SGHRS while CDR2 is YFSETQ. CDR3 length: 16 amino acids, cysteine to phenylalanine. The sequence is cut down to CDR3 DNA, 48 bases in frame from base 1. V lost 2 bases and J lost 3 bases; the stretch between them is 17 bases long. Comments on this clone: This receptor's antigen is unknown. Base qualities are missing; no much larger clone stands one base away.

Study-level results and caveats: Substantial breadth of spike-specific CD8+ and CD4+ T cell responses was reported after vaccination. It was noted by the authors that total T cell responses may have been underestimated by the TCR breadth and depth analyses. Comparing responses between vaccine doses or regimens was not something the study was powered to do. Vaccine and placebo recipients had similar non-spike TCR breadth, a finding consistent with the vaccine containing only spike. Compared with placebo recipients, Ad26.COV2.S recipients showed higher spike-specific TCR breadth (P = 0.0014).

TCRbeta CDR3 regions were sequenced with the immunoSEQ Assay. After extraction, genomic DNA underwent amplification by bias-controlled multiplex PCR, followed by high-throughput sequencing. The authors' analysis ran thus. To quantify the absolute abundance of each unique TCRbeta CDR3 region, sequences were collapsed and filtered. T cell fraction was estimated by normalizing TCRbeta template counts to usable DNA, which was measured by amplifying reference genes present in all nucleated cells. Repertoire TCRs were annotated as SARS-CoV-2-specific when V gene, CDR3 amino acid sequence and J gene were exactly matched to a known reactive TCR set. MIRA supplied the reference SARS-CoV-2 TCR set, which was filtered for enrichment in COVID-19-positive ImmuneCODE repertoires so that public or cross-reactive TCRs were removed. Drawing on the MIRA antigens, annotated TCRs were analysed further at the level of specific ORF or position within ORF. Breadth was defined as the number of annotated unique rearrangements divided by the total number of unique productive rearrangements, and depth was defined as the summed frequency of the annotated unique rearrangements. Two-sided Wilcoxon rank-sum tests were used to compare TCR breadth between groups. Sourced from immuneACCESS, this table was stored by TCRdb with only in-frame sequences that have V and J called. A share of the clones is absent; for the studies checked, an unresolved V gene accounts for under half, and the remainder has no known explanation. Clone size and V and J calls were adopted from that table, with D and trimming inferred from the DNA. The sample table contains about 400,000 clones; only one count was recorded for approximately 90% of them. The ten largest clones capture less than 4% of the sample.

Per the publication, the treatment or condition label means: some 20 received Ad26.COV2.S at low or high dose, single or two shots; 5 received placebo; per-sample allocation not given. For vaccine and placebo recipients, repertoires were sequenced using samples collected on day 63 after the first injection. Between 29 July and 7 August 2020, Cohort 1b enrolled approximately 26 adults aged 18-55 years at one site in Boston, USA. As a vaccine, Ad26.COV2.S was a replication-incompetent adenovirus type 26 vector that expressed a prefusion-stabilized SARS-CoV-2 spike protein derived from the original Wuhan strain.

Recombination joined TRBV5-1 with TRBJ1-1, with a tentative D gene TRBD1 over 5 matching bases. The sequence derives from a person aged 18-60 years who received the Ad26.COV2.S COVID-19 vaccine or a placebo. Sequenced material: peripheral blood, taken in a trial of Ad26.COV2.S vaccine versus placebo. At the DNA level, the sequence is TGCGCCAGCAGCTTTGGACATGCCCGTGCAGACACTGAAGCTTTCTTT. Its translation is CASSFGHARADTEAFF.